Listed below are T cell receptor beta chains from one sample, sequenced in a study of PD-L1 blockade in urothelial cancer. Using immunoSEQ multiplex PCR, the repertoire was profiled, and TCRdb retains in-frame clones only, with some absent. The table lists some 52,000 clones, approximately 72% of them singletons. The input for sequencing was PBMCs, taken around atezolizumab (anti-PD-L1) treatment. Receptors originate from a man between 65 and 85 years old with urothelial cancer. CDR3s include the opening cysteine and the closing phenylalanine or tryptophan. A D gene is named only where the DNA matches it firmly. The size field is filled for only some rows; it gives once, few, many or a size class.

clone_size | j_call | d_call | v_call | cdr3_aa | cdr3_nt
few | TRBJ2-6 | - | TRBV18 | CASSPPVRLSGANVLTF | TGTGCCAGCTCACCACCGGTCAGGCTCTCTGGGGCCAACGTCCTGACTTTC
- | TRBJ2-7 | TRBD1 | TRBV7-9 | CASSLTGDYEQYF | TGTGCCAGCAGCTTGACAGGGGACTACGAGCAGTACTTC
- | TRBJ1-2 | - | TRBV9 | CASSAQSSLYGYTF | TGTGCCAGCAGCGCCCAATCTAGCCTCTATGGCTACACCTTC
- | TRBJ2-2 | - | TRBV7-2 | CASSGPPGKLNTGELFF | TGTGCCAGCAGCGGACCTCCGGGAAAACTCAACACCGGGGAGCTGTTTTTT
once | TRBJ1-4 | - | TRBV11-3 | CASSWEFEKLFF | TGTGCCAGCAGTTGGGAGTTTGAAAAACTGTTTTTT
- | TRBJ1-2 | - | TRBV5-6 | CASSHFQGFYGYTF | TGTGCCAGCAGCCATTTCCAGGGATTCTATGGCTACACCTTC
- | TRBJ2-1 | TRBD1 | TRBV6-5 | CASRTGVSYNEQFF | TGTGCCAGCAGGACAGGGGTGTCCTACAATGAGCAGTTCTTC
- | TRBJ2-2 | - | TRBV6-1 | CASRLSNTGELFF | TGTGCCAGCAGACTCTCGAACACCGGGGAGCTGTTTTTT
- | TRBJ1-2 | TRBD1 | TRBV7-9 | CASTLTGGKGYTF | TGTGCCAGCACCCTAACAGGGGGCAAAGGCTACACCTTC
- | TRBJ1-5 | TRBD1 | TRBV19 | CASTADRGRNQPQHF | TGTGCCAGTACAGCCGACAGGGGTCGTAATCAGCCCCAGCATTTT
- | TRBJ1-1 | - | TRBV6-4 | CASSGGAGTRAFF | TGTGCCAGCAGTGGGGGTGCGGGGACTCGGGCTTTCTTT
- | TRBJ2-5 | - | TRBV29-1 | CSVGPLDTDQETQYF | TGCAGCGTTGGACCCTTGGACACCGACCAAGAGACCCAGTACTTC
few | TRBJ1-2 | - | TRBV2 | CASSERETANYGYTF | TGTGCCAGCAGTGAAAGAGAAACAGCCAACTATGGCTACACCTTC
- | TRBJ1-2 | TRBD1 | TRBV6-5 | CASSYSRTGGGYGYTF | TGTGCCAGCAGCTACTCGAGGACAGGGGGCGGGTATGGCTACACCTTC
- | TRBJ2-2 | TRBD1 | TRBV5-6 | CASSLAGTGWEAGELFF | TGTGCCAGCAGCTTGGCCGGGACAGGGTGGGAGGCCGGGGAGCTGTTTTTT
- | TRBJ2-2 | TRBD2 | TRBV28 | CASSLDASGRPSNTGELFF | TGTGCCAGCAGTTTAGACGCCAGCGGGAGGCCTTCAAACACCGGGGAGCTGTTTTTT
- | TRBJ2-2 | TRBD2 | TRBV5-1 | CASSSGLLNTGELFF | TGCGCCAGCAGCTCGGGACTACTGAACACCGGGGAGCTGTTTTTT
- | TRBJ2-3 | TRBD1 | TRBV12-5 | CASGLTGGTDTQYF | TGTGCTAGTGGTTTGACAGGGGGGACAGATACGCAGTATTTT
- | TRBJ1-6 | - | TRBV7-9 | CASSPRQETYNSPLHF | TGTGCCAGCAGCCCTCGACAGGAAACCTATAATTCACCCCTCCACTTT
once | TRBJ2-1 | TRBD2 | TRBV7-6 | CASSLSGTFNEQFF | TGTGCCAGCAGCTTAAGCGGGACCTTCAATGAGCAGTTCTTC
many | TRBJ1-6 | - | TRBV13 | CASSSRRQDNSYNSPLHF | TGTGCCAGCAGCTCCAGACGACAAGACAACTCCTATAATTCACCCCTCCACTTT
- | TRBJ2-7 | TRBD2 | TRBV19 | CASSAGLAALYEQYF | TGTGCCAGTAGTGCGGGACTAGCGGCCCTCTACGAGCAGTACTTC
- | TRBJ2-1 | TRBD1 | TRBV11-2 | CASSLVGTGEYNEQFF | TGTGCCAGCAGCCTAGTAGGGACAGGGGAATACAATGAGCAGTTCTTC
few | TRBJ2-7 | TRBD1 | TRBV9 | CASSVAAQGAHEQYF | TGTGCCAGCAGCGTAGCTGCACAGGGGGCACACGAGCAGTACTTC
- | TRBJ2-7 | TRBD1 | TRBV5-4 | CASSLVQGARRHEQYF | TGTGCCAGCAGCTTGGTACAGGGGGCTCGACGGCACGAGCAGTACTTC
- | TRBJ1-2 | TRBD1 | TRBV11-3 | CASSPGQGSYGYTF | TGTGCCAGCAGCCCAGGACAGGGAAGCTATGGCTACACCTTC
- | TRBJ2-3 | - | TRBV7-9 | CASSRHADTQYF | TGTGCCAGCAGCCGACACGCAGATACGCAGTATTTT
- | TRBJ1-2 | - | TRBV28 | CASGGGGALSYGYTF | TGTGCCAGCGGCGGTGGGGGGGCACTTAGCTATGGCTACACCTTC
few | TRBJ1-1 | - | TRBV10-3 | CAISDNSAEAFF | TGTGCCATCAGCGACAACTCCGCTGAAGCTTTCTTT
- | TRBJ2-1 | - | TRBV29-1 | CSVDQGFQFF | TGCAGCGTTGATCAGGGCTTCCAGTTCTTC
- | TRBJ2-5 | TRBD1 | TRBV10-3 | CAISDGTGGETQYF | TGTGCCATCAGTGATGGGACAGGGGGAGAGACCCAGTACTTC
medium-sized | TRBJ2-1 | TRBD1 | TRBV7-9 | CASSPTGVSYNEQFF | TGTGCCAGCAGCCCGACAGGGGTATCGTACAATGAGCAGTTCTTC
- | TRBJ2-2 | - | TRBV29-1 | CSTTGLTNTGELFF | TGCAGCACAACGGGACTCACTAACACCGGGGAGCTGTTTTTT
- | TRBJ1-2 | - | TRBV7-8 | CASSAGTANYGYTF | TGTGCCAGCAGCGCGGGGACTGCTAACTATGGCTACACCTTC
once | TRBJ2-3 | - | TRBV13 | CASSLAAGTDTQYF | TGTGCCAGCAGCTTAGCAGCGGGTACAGATACGCAGTATTTT
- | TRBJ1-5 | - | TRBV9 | CASSVGPDSNQPQHF | TGTGCCAGCAGCGTAGGTCCGGACTCGAATCAGCCCCAGCATTTT
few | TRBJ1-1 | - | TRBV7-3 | CASSLGQPSMNTEAFF | TGTGCCAGCAGCTTAGGACAGCCATCTATGAACACTGAAGCTTTCTTT
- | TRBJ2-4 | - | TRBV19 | CASSPSTGDKNIQYF | TGTGCCAGTAGTCCCTCGACAGGTGACAAAAACATTCAGTACTTC
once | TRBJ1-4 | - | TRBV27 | CASSLRYNEKLFF | TGTGCCAGCAGTTTACGCTATAATGAAAAACTGTTTTTT
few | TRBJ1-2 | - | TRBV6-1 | CASSESVLYGYTF | TGTGCCAGCAGTGAGTCGGTTCTATATGGCTACACCTTC
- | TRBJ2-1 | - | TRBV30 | CAWSVGSSRHEQFF | TGTGCCTGGAGTGTAGGGAGTAGTAGGCATGAGCAGTTCTTC
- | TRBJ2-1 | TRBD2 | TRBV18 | CASSPRGGRSYNEQFF | TGTGCCAGCTCACCCCGGGGGGGCCGCTCCTACAATGAGCAGTTCTTC
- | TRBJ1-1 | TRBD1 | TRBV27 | CASSFDRETNTEAFF | TGTGCCAGCAGTTTCGACAGGGAAACGAACACTGAAGCTTTCTTT
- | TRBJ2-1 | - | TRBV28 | CASSLEGSSYNEQFF | TGTGCCAGCAGTTTGGAGGGGAGCTCCTACAATGAGCAGTTCTTC
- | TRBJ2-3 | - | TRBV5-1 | CASSLTGTDTQYF | TGCGCCAGCAGCTTGACGGGGACAGATACGCAGTATTTT
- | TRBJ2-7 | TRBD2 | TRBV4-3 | CASSQGAGVYEQYF | TGCGCCAGCAGCCAAGGAGCGGGAGTCTACGAGCAGTACTTC
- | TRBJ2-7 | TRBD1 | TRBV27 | CASRGQGGSYEQYF | TGTGCCAGCAGGGGACAGGGAGGGTCCTACGAGCAGTACTTC
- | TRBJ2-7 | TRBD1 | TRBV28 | CASGSGGADEQYF | TGTGCCAGCGGGTCAGGGGGCGCCGACGAGCAGTACTTC